This T cell receptor beta chain is drawn from a study of shared T cell receptors in the human thymus. Libraries were prepared by immunoSEQ multiplex PCR; TCRdb keeps only in-frame clonotypes and omits some of them. Here the sample spans roughly 500,000 clones, 70% to 80% being singletons. The same sample was also studied in work on human thymus T cells. Per that study: Thymic tissue was derived from resections collected during corrective heart surgery. Gene usage (both V and J) appeared biased in thymic and blood repertoires. Among unrelated individuals, related research reported thymic repertoires that overlapped highly.

This TCR derives from a boy less than two years old with a congenital heart defect. The sample consisted of thymocytes.

The DNA of the CDR3 is TGTGCCACCAGCAGCGATATCAGTGAACAGGGGGCACGGCGAGGTGGCTACACCTTC. Translated: CATSSDISEQGARRGGYTF. The gene calls are TRBV15 and TRBJ1-2; 9 bases agree with TRBD1. Germline-derived CDR1 and CDR2 are LNHNV and YYDKDF (reference sequence). J lost 7 bases, V lost 3 bases, and 21 bases had no gene match. CDR3 length: 19 residues.